This record covers a single TCR beta chain. The record originates from a study of blood T cells in healthy people across ages. The wider study: Template switching captured about one barcoded beta molecule per two T cells.

The germline V gene encodes CDR1 SGHKS and CDR2 YYEKEE (reference sequence). V was pared by 4 bases and J by 4 bases, with 14 bases between. The CDR3 contains 14 residues. Through a sample-barcoded 5' primer and a J-beta primer mix, a second PCR was run for 7 to 11 cycles. TCRdb re-called the 5' RACE reads with MiXCR, one entry per CDR3 protein. Of hundreds of thousands of distinct CDR3 sequences listed, about 53% are singletons. Sequencing was carried out using blood. This TCR was recovered from a man aged 60-69 years in good health. The chain employs TRBV5-5 and TRBJ2-5; no firm D call. CDR3 coding DNA: TGTGCCAGCAGCGAGCTCCAGCGCCGAGAGACCCAGTACTTC. It is translated as CASSELQRRETQYF.